Listed below are T cell receptor beta chains from one sample, sequenced in a study of PD-1 blockade in classical Hodgkin lymphoma. This table comes from immunoSEQ multiplex PCR, and its TCRdb copy is limited to in-frame clones, with some not included. The data hold around 25,000 clones, with roughly 94% observed a single time. The sequenced sample was peripheral blood mononuclear cells (PBMCs). The receptors were gathered from a human donor with classical Hodgkin lymphoma. Each CDR3 is given with its conserved first and last residue. The D gene is left open where the match is weak. A row's size may be missing; if present it is once, few, many or a size class.

j_gene	abundance	d_gene	len	v_gene	CDR3nt	CDR3aa
TRBJ2-5	-	TRBD2	15	TRBV7-2	TGTGCCAGCAGCACGACTAGCGGGACCCAAGAGACCCAGTACTTC	CASSTTSGTQETQYF
TRBJ2-1	-	-	16	TRBV7-8	TGTGCCAGCAGCATCAAGACACCGGGGGATTACAATGAGCAGTTCTTC	CASSIKTPGDYNEQFF
TRBJ2-5	-	-	14	TRBV15	TGTGCCACCACCAAGAGGGATGGGGAAGAGACCCAGTACTTC	CATTKRDGEETQYF
TRBJ1-3	once	TRBD1	15	TRBV29-1	TGCAGCGTGACAGGGGACGCGAGCTCTGGAAACACCATATATTTT	CSVTGDASSGNTIYF
TRBJ1-1	-	TRBD1	15	TRBV11-2	TGTGCCAGCAGCTTAACAGGGGCGCTTAACACTGAAGCTTTCTTT	CASSLTGALNTEAFF
TRBJ2-1	-	-	14	TRBV10-3	TGTGCCATCAGTGAGTCGAAAGGACTCCCGAGTCAGTTCTTC	CAISESKGLPSQFF
TRBJ2-1	once	-	14	TRBV6-6	TGTGCCAGCAGTTACGGGACCACCCGCCCGGAGCAGTTCTTC	CASSYGTTRPEQFF
TRBJ2-7	-	-	12	TRBV21-1	TGTGCCAGCAGCAAGGACAGGGTAGAGCAGTACTTC	CASSKDRVEQYF
TRBJ2-4	-	TRBD1	14	TRBV6-1	TGTGCCAGCAGTGATGCGACAGGGGCGGACATTCAGTACTTC	CASSDATGADIQYF
TRBJ1-1	-	-	14	TRBV7-9	TGTGCCAGCAGCTTAGGAGGCACGGACACTGAAGCTTTCTTT	CASSLGGTDTEAFF
TRBJ2-2	-	-	13	TRBV5-1	TGCGCCAGCAGCTTGGCCCCCACCGGGGAGCTGTTTTTT	CASSLAPTGELFF
TRBJ1-1	-	-	19	TRBV7-9	TGTGCCAGCAGCGTAGGCACTTTCGGGGTGGGGGATATGAACACTGAAGCTTTCTTT	CASSVGTFGVGDMNTEAFF
TRBJ1-1	once	-	18	TRBV9	TGTGCCAGCAGCGTAGGGGCAGGGGAAGTCCGGTCTCGCCCTGAAGCTTTCTTT	CASSVGAGEVRSRPEAFF
TRBJ2-3	-	-	17	TRBV5-1	TGCGCCAGCAGAAGAGGGGGACTTCCTAGGGCAACAGATACGCAGTATTTT	CASRRGGLPRATDTQYF
TRBJ1-1	once	-	15	TRBV19	TGTGCCAGTAGTTTGACGGACAGTAGAAACACTGAAGCTTTCTTT	CASSLTDSRNTEAFF
TRBJ2-1	-	TRBD2	15	TRBV28	TGTGCCAGCATCTCTACAGGGCTAGCGGGAAATGAGCAGTTCTTC	CASISTGLAGNEQFF
TRBJ1-1	-	-	14	TRBV2	TGTGCCAGCAGTGACGTTAGCATGAACACTGAAGCTTTCTTT	CASSDVSMNTEAFF
TRBJ2-3	once	TRBD2	15	TRBV10-3	TGTGCCACCCTCGGGCGGGGGTCGTACGTGGATACGCAGTATTTT	CATLGRGSYVDTQYF
TRBJ2-1	-	TRBD2	19	TRBV4-1	TGCGCCAGCAGCCAAGAGCGGCTTTCGGCGGGGGGGCCCTACAATGAGCAGTTCTTC	CASSQERLSAGGPYNEQFF
TRBJ2-7	-	-	13	TRBV7-9	TGTGCCAGCAGCCACGGAGGGGCCTACGAGCAGTACTTC	CASSHGGAYEQYF
TRBJ2-7	once	-	13	TRBV11-3	TGTGCCAGCAGCTTAGATTTCACTTACGAGCAGTACTTC	CASSLDFTYEQYF
TRBJ2-7	-	TRBD2	15	TRBV14	TGTGCCAGCAGCCAATCGGGGGGGGGCCCCTACGAGCAGTACTTC	CASSQSGGGPYEQYF
TRBJ2-5	-	TRBD1	14	TRBV29-1	TGCAGCGTTGAGCTGGACAGGAAGCCAGAGACCCAGTACTTC	CSVELDRKPETQYF
TRBJ2-2	-	-	15	TRBV25-1	TGTGCCAGCAGTGACCTAGGGGGGGACACCGGGGAGCTGTTTTTT	CASSDLGGDTGELFF
TRBJ2-1	-	-	14	TRBV18	TGTGCCAGCTCACCTCAACAGGGTTACAATGAGCAGTTCTTC	CASSPQQGYNEQFF
TRBJ2-1	-	-	13	TRBV7-3	TGTGCCAGCAGCCCTAACTCCGGGAATGAGCAGTTCTTC	CASSPNSGNEQFF
TRBJ1-5	-	-	17	TRBV19	TGTGCCAGTAGTCCCTACGTTGACGTGTTCTTCAATCAGCCCCAGCATTTT	CASSPYVDVFFNQPQHF
TRBJ1-5	-	-	18	TRBV28	TGTGCCAGCACAGATCAGTCGGACGGGGGATATAGCAATCAGCCCCAGCATTTT	CASTDQSDGGYSNQPQHF
TRBJ2-1	-	-	15	TRBV5-4	TGTGCCAGCAGCCCTCGACAGAAACCCTACAATGAGCAGTTCTTC	CASSPRQKPYNEQFF
TRBJ1-1	-	-	12	TRBV28	TGTGCCACCTACCTTTTGGGAACTGAAGCTTTCTTT	CATYLLGTEAFF
TRBJ1-1	-	TRBD1	19	TRBV5-1	TGCGCCAGCAGCTTGGGATTGCGCGGGACAGGTAATCACAACACTGAAGCTTTCTTT	CASSLGLRGTGNHNTEAFF
TRBJ2-7	-	TRBD1	13	TRBV6-5	TGTGCCAGCAGTTGGGACAGCGGCTACGAGCAGTACTTC	CASSWDSGYEQYF
TRBJ2-1	-	-	16	TRBV4-3	TGCGCCAGCAGCCAAGAGAACCGCCTCTCCTACAATGAGCAGTTCTTC	CASSQENRLSYNEQFF
TRBJ2-1	-	-	14	TRBV7-2	TGTGCCAGCAGCTTAGGCGTATGGGTCGATGAGCAGTTCTTC	CASSLGVWVDEQFF
TRBJ2-7	once	-	15	TRBV7-8	TGTGCCAGCAGCCCTGGGACCTCTAGCAGCTACGAGCAGTACTTC	CASSPGTSSSYEQYF
TRBJ2-5	-	TRBD2	16	TRBV7-6	TGTGCCAGCAGCATCTCTAGCGGGGGGGCCGGAGAGACCCAGTACTTC	CASSISSGGAGETQYF
TRBJ2-2	-	-	15	TRBV6-4	TGTGCCAGCAAGGTGGAGGGGGCGAACACCGGGGAGCTGTTTTTT	CASKVEGANTGELFF
TRBJ1-4	-	-	15	TRBV7-8	TGTGCCAGCAGCTTAGGAGGGGGTGAGGCAGAAAAACTGTTTTTT	CASSLGGGEAEKLFF
TRBJ2-5	-	-	15	TRBV10-3	TGTGCCATCAGTGCCACGGGGAGCCCCGGGGAGACCCAGTACTTC	CAISATGSPGETQYF
TRBJ1-1	-	-	14	TRBV6-1	TGTGCCAGCAGTGAGATTGTGGTGGGTACTGAAGCTTTCTTT	CASSEIVVGTEAFF
TRBJ1-2	-	TRBD1	14	TRBV15	TGTGCCACCAGCAGAGAACGGACAGGGGATGGCTACACCTTC	CATSRERTGDGYTF
TRBJ1-5	-	-	13	TRBV7-9	TGTGCCAGCAGCTTACCGGGAAGGGAGCCCCAGCATTTT	CASSLPGREPQHF
TRBJ1-1	-	-	12	TRBV14	TGTGCCAGCAGCCAACTAAGAACTGAAGCTTTCTTT	CASSQLRTEAFF
TRBJ1-6	-	-	15	TRBV18	TGTGCCAGCTCACCACCAATGGGAGTAGGTTCACCCCTCCACTTT	CASSPPMGVGSPLHF
TRBJ1-5	-	TRBD1	19	TRBV28	TGTGCCAGCAGTTCCTTCCCGGGACAGAAAGGAGGGGGCAATCAGCCCCAGCATTTT	CASSSFPGQKGGGNQPQHF
TRBJ2-1	-	-	12	TRBV9	TGTGCCAGCAGCGTATCTAGGAATGAGCAGTTCTTC	CASSVSRNEQFF
TRBJ1-1	-	-	14	TRBV2	TGTGCCAGCAGGGAGCGGGGAGGGTATGGGGAAGCTTTCTTT	CASRERGGYGEAFF
TRBJ2-4	-	-	12	TRBV30	TGTGCCTGCACCAGGGGTGTTGACATTCAGTACTTC	CACTRGVDIQYF
TRBJ2-1	-	TRBD1	15	TRBV19	TGTGCCAGTAGTATGCTTGGACAGGGGTACAATGAGCAGTTCTTC	CASSMLGQGYNEQFF
TRBJ1-5	-	-	15	TRBV6-5	TGTGCCAGCAGTCGCAGGGGTATTGACAATCAGCCCCAGCATTTT	CASSRRGIDNQPQHF
TRBJ1-2	-	-	13	TRBV9	TGTGCCAGCAGCGCCCAGGGAGGTTATGGCTACACCTTC	CASSAQGGYGYTF
TRBJ1-1	-	-	12	TRBV7-2	TGTGCCAGCAGCTTAGAGTCCCTTGAAGCTTTCTTT	CASSLESLEAFF
TRBJ2-5	-	-	16	TRBV7-9	TGTGCCGGCAGCTCCCGGGCCTTACTCTACCAAGAGACCCAGTACTTC	CAGSSRALLYQETQYF
TRBJ2-3	-	-	15	TRBV7-9	TGTGCCAGCAGCCCGGACATCTGGGTCGCGGATACGCAGTATTTT	CASSPDIWVADTQYF
TRBJ2-5	-	TRBD1	13	TRBV2	TGTGCCAGCAGTTCAGGGGGCAGGGAGACCCAGTACTTC	CASSSGGRETQYF
TRBJ2-7	-	-	15	TRBV6-1	TGTGCCAGCAGTGAAGCTCTCGGACAATCGTCCGAGCAGTACTTC	CASSEALGQSSEQYF
TRBJ1-1	-	TRBD1	14	TRBV5-6	TGTGCCAGCAGCTATGGGGACAGGGACACTGAAGCTTTCTTT	CASSYGDRDTEAFF
TRBJ2-2	-	-	15	TRBV5-1	TGCGCCAGCAGCTTGTTGTTAGGGTACACCGGGGAGCTGTTTTTT	CASSLLLGYTGELFF
TRBJ1-1	once	-	13	TRBV7-8	TGTGCCAGCAGCAGGGTTTTGAACACTGAAGCTTTCTTT	CASSRVLNTEAFF